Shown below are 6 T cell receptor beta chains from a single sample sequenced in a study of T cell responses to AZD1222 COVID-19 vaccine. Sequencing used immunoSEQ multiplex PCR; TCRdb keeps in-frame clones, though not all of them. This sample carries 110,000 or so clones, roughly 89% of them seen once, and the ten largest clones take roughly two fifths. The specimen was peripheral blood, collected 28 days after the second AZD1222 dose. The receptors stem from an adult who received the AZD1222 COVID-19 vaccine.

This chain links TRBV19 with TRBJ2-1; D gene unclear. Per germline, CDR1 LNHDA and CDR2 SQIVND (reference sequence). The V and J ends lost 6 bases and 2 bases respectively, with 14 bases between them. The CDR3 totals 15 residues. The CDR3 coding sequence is TGTGCCAGTAGCTCCAACGAATTACCCTACAATGAGCAGTTCTTC. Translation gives CASSSNELPYNEQFF.

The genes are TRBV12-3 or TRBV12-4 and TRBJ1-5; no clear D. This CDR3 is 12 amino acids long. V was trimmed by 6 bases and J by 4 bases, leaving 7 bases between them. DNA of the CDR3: TGTGCCAGCAGCTCAGCTAATCAGCCCCAGCATTTT. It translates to CASSSANQPQHF.

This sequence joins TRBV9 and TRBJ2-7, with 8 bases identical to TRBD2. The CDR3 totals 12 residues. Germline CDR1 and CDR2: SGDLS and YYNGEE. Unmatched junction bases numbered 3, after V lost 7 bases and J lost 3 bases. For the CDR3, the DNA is TGTGCCAGCGGACGGGGGGGCTACGAGCAGTACTTC. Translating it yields CASGRGGYEQYF.

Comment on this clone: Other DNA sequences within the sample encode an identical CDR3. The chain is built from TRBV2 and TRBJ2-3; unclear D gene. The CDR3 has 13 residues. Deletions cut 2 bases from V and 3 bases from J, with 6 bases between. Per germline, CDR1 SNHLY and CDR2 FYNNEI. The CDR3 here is CASSEQSTDTQYF. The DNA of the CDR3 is TGTGCCAGCAGTGAACAGTCGACAGATACGCAGTATTTT.

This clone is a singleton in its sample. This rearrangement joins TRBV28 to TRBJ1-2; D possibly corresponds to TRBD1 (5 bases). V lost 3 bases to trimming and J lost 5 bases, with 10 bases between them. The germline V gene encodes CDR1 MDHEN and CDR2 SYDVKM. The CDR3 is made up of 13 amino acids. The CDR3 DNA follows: TGTGCCAGCAGTTTGTCCAGGGTATATGGCTACACCTTC. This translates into CASSLSRVYGYTF.

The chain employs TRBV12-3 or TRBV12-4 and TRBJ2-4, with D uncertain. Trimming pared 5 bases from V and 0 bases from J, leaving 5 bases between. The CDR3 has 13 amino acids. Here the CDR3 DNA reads TGTGCCAGCAGTGATTTAGCCAAAAACATTCAGTACTTC. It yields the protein CASSDLAKNIQYF.